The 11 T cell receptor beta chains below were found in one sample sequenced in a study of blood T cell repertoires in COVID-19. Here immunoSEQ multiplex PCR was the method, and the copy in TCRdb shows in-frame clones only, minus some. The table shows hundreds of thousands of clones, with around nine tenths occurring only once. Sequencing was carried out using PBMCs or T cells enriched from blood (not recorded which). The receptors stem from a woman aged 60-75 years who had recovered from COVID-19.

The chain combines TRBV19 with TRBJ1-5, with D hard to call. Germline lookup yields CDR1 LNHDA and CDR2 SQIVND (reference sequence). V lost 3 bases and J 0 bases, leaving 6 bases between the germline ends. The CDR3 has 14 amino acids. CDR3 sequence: CASSMLDSNQPQHF. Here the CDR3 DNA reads TGTGCCAGTAGTATGTTAGATAGCAATCAGCCCCAGCATTTT.

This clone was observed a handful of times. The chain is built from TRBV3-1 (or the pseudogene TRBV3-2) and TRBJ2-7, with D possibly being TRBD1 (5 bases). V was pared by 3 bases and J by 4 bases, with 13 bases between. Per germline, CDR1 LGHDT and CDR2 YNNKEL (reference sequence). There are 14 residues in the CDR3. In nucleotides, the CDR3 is TGTGCCAGCAGCCAGGCCGTCAGGGCTTACGAGCAGTACTTC. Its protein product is CASSQAVRAYEQYF.

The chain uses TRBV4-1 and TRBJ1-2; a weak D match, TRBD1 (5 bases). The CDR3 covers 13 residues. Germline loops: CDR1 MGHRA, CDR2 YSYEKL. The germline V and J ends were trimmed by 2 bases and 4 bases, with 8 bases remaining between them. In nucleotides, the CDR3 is TGCGCCAGCAGCCAAATAACAGGCTATGGCTACACCTTC. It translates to CASSQITGYGYTF.

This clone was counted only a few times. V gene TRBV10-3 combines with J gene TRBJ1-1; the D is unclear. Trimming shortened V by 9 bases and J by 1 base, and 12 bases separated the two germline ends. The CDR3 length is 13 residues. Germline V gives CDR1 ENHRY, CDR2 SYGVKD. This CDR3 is CAMTRDKNTEAFF. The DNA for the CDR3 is TGTGCCATGACCCGAGACAAGAACACTGAAGCTTTCTTT.

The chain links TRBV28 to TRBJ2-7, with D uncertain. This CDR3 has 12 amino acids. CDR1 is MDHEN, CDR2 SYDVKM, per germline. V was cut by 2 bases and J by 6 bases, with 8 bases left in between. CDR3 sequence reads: CASSLTLSEQYF. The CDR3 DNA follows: TGTGCCAGCAGTTTAACCCTCAGCGAGCAGTACTTC.

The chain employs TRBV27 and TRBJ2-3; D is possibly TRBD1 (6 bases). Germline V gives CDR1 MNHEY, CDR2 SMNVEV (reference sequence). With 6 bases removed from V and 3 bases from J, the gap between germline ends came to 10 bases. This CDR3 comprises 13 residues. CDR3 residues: CASRVRGTDTQYF. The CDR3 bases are TGTGCCAGCAGGGTAAGGGGGACAGATACGCAGTATTTT.

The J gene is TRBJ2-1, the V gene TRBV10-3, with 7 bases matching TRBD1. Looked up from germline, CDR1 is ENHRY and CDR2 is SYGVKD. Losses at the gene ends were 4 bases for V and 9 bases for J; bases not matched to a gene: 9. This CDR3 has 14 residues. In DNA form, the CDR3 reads TGTGCCATCAGTGCCGTCCTAGCAGGGGGTGAGCAGTTCTTC. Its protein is CAISAVLAGGEQFF.

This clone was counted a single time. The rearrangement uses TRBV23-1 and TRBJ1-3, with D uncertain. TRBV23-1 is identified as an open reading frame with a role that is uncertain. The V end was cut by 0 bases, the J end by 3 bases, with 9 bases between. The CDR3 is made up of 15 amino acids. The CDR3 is CASSQSGGIGNTIYF. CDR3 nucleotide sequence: TGCGCCAGCAGTCAATCGGGAGGGATTGGAAACACCATATATTTT.

CDR3 DNA: TGCGCCAGCAGTGCGACAGGGTTAACGGATAATTCACCCCTCCACTTT. The encoded protein is CASSATGLTDNSPLHF. The V and J genes are TRBV10-2 and TRBJ1-6; 7 nucleotides match TRBD1. Germline lookup yields CDR1 WSHSY and CDR2 SAAADI. V lost 4 bases, J lost 5 bases, and 8 bases stayed unmatched. The CDR3 sequence is 16 residues long.

The CDR3 region has the DNA TGTGCCAGCAGCGTAGGGGGGGACGACTCCTACGAGCAGTACTTC. Encoded protein: CASSVGGDDSYEQYF. This chain connects TRBV9 to TRBJ2-7; D perhaps matches TRBD2 (6 bases). The germline V gene encodes CDR1 SGDLS and CDR2 YYNGEE. With 0 bases removed from V and 0 bases from J, the gap between germline ends came to 10 bases. This CDR3 comprises 15 residues.

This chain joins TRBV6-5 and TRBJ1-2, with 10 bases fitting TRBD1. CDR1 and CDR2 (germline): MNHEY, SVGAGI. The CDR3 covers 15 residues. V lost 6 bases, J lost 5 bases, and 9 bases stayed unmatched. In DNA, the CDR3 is TGTGCCAGCAGGCAAGAGGGACAGGGGTTTTATGGCTACACCTTC. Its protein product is CASRQEGQGFYGYTF.